The clone carrying this T cell receptor beta chain was recorded once. RNA, once extracted, was reverse transcribed into cDNA for use as the sequencing template. Sequenced by immunoSEQ multiplex PCR; TCRdb stores in-frame clones only, minus some. The repertoire holds 95,000 to 110,000 clones, with 65% to 85% as singletons. CDR3 length: 13 amino acids. Germline V gives CDR1 MNHEY, CDR2 SVGAGI. V lost 6 bases and J lost 5, with 13 bases in between. These data belong to a study of CD8+ T cells in alopecia areata. Noted treatment: oral pan-JAK inhibitor, 5-10 mg twice daily. The source was CD8+ T cells sorted from blood, collected at week 24, from a patient treated with tofacitinib. This chain connects TRBV6-5 to TRBJ2-5; no clear D gene. This receptor was identified in a human donor with alopecia areata. The CDR3, as DNA: TGTGCCAGCAGACACCCATTAGAGGAGACCCAGTACTTC. Translation gives CASRHPLEETQYF.